The 3 T cell receptor beta chains in this list originate from one sample, sequenced in a study of regulatory T cells in long-lasting Graves disease. Time point denoted: newly diagnosed GD, antithyroid drugs for less than 3 months. PBMCs were the source of the RNA used for TCR sequencing. Both iRepertoire HTBI primers and Arm-PCR of CDR3 regions were used to build the TCR beta libraries. TCRdb re-called the multiplex PCR reads with MiXCR, one entry per CDR3 protein. The sample includes 550,000 to 600,000 distinct CDR3 sequences, about 16% seen only once; the top ten take around 11%. These data were also filed under a second study, of T cells in Graves' hyperthyroidism and ophthalmopathy.

The sequencing here drew on peripheral blood mononuclear cells (PBMCs), taken at new diagnosis, from a patient treated with antithyroid drugs. The receptors shown here come from a man in his late teens or twenties with Graves disease.

The J gene is TRBJ1-2, the V gene TRBV29-1; D gene ambiguous. V lost 7 bases, J lost 4 bases, and 13 bases lay in between. The CDR3 length is 12 residues. The germline V gene encodes CDR1 SQVTM and CDR2 ANQGSEA. DNA for the CDR3: TGCAGCGCTACCACAGACTCCTATGGCTACACCTTC. Its translation: CSATTDSYGYTF. Together with reference TRBV29-1 and TRBJ1-2, the CDR3 gives the full variable domain: SAVISQKPSRDICQRGTSLTIQCQVDSQVTMMFWYRQQPGQSLTLIATANQGSEATYESGFVIDKFPISRPNLTFSTLTVSNMSPEDSSIYLCSATTDSYGYTFGSGTRLTVV.

The rearrangement joins TRBV5-1 to TRBJ2-5; 12 nucleotides match TRBD2. The J segment lost 4 bases and the V segment lost 0 bases, leaving 4 bases of the junction unmatched. This CDR3 contains 16 residues. The V gene's germline CDR1 is SGHRS and CDR2 YFSETQ. CDR3 DNA: TGCGCCAGCAGCTTGGCAGGACTAGCGGGGCTAGAGACCCAGTACTTC. Protein product: CASSLAGLAGLETQYF.

There are a few counts of this clonotype. CDR3 protein: CSVEEEGLGGKLFF. DNA of the CDR3: TGCAGCGTTGAAGAAGAAGGACTGGGGGGAAAACTGTTTTTT. The chain uses TRBV29-1 and TRBJ1-4; the D gene is possibly TRBD1 (5 bases). There are 14 residues in the CDR3. The germline V and J ends were trimmed by 0 bases and 10 bases, with 15 bases remaining between them. Germline V gene sequence: CDR1 SQVTM, CDR2 ANQGSEA.